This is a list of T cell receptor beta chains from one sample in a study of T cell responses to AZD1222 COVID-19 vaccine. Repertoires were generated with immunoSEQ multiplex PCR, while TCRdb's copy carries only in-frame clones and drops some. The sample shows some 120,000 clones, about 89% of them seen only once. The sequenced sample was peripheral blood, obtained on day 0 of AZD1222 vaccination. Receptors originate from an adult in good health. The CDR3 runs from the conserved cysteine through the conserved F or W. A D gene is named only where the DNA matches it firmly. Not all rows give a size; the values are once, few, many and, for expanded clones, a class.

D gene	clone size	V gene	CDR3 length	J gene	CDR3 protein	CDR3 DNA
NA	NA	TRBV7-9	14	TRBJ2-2	CASSTGQNTGELFF	TGTGCCAGCAGCACGGGGCAGAACACCGGGGAGCTGTTTTTT
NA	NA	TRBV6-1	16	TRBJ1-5	CASSEAPIRSNQPQHF	TGTGCCAGCAGTGAAGCACCGATACGCAGCAATCAGCCCCAGCATTTT
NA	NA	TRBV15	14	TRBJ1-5	CATSRDNGGQPQHF	TGTGCCACCAGCAGAGATAACGGGGGTCAGCCCCAGCATTTT
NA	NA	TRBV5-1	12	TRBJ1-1	CASSREGEGAFF	TGCGCCAGCAGCCGTGAGGGGGAGGGAGCTTTCTTT
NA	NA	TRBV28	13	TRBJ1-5	CASSTHGVQPQHF	TGTGCCAGCAGCACGCACGGGGTCCAGCCCCAGCATTTT
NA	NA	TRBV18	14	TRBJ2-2	CASSPSDPTGELFF	TGTGCCAGCTCACCATCCGATCCTACCGGGGAGCTGTTTTTT
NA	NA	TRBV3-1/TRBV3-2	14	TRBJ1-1	CASSPPTVNTEAFF	TGTGCCAGCAGTCCACCGACAGTGAACACTGAAGCTTTCTTT
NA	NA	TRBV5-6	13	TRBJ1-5	CASSLVGDQPQHF	TGTGCCAGCAGCTTGGTTGGAGATCAGCCCCAGCATTTT
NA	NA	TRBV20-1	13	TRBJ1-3	CSASAQNGNTIYF	TGCAGTGCTAGTGCCCAGAATGGAAACACCATATATTTT
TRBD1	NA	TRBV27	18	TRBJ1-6	CASSMGTGSNNNNSPLHF	TGTGCCAGCAGTATGGGGACAGGGTCGAACAATAACAATTCACCCCTCCACTTT
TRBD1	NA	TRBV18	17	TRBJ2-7	CASSQRSPGQGEHEQYF	TGTGCCAGCTCACAGAGATCCCCGGGACAGGGAGAACACGAGCAGTACTTC
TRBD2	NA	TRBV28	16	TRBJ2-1	CASSFLTSGSYHEQFF	TGTGCCAGCAGTTTCCTAACTAGCGGGAGCTATCATGAGCAGTTCTTC
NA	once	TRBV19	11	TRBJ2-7	CASSQSYEQYF	TGTGCGAGTTCACAATCCTACGAGCAGTACTTC
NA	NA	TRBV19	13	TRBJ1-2	CASQGDMLSGYTF	TGTGCCAGTCAGGGTGACATGTTAAGTGGCTACACCTTC
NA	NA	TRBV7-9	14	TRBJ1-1	CASTPQGMGTEAFF	TGTGCCAGCACCCCACAGGGAATGGGGACTGAAGCTTTCTTT
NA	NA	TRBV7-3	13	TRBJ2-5	CASSLNNQETQYF	TGTGCCAGCAGCTTAAACAACCAAGAGACCCAGTACTTC